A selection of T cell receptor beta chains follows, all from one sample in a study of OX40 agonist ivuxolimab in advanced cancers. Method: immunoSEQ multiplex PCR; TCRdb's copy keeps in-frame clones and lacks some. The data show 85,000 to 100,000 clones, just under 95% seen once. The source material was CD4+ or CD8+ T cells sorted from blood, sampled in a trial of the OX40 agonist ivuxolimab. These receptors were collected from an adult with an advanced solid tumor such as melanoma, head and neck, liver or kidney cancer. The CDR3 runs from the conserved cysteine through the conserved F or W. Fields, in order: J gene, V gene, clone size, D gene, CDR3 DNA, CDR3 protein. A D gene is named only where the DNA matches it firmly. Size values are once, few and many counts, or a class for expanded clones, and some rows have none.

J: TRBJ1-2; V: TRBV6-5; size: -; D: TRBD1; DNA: TGTGCCAGCAGTGGGGGACAGGGTAACGGCTACACCTTC; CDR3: CASSGGQGNGYTF
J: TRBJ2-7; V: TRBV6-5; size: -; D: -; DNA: TGTGCCAGCAGAAACACCTACGAGCAGTACTTC; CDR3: CASRNTYEQYF
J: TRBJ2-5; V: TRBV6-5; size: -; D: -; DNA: TGTGCCAGCAGTTACCCTGCCCAAGAGACCCAGTACTTC; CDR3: CASSYPAQETQYF
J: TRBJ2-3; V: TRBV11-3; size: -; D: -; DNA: TGTGCCAGCAGCTTCCCTGGGTCAGATACGCAGTATTTT; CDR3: CASSFPGSDTQYF
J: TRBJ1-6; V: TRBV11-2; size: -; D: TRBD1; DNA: TGTGCCAGCAGCTTAGTCCCCGGGACAGGCTATTCACCCCTCCACTTT; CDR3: CASSLVPGTGYSPLHF
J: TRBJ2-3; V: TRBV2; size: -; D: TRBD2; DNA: TGTGCCAGCAGTGGTAGCGGGAGCACAGATACGCAGTATTTT; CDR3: CASSGSGSTDTQYF
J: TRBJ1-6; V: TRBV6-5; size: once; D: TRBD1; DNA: TGTGCCAGCACCAAGGGACAGTATAATTCACCCCTCCACTTT; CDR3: CASTKGQYNSPLHF
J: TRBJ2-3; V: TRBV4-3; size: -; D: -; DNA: TGCGCCAGCAGCCAAGAGGCCCATGCGGGCACAGATACGCAGTATTTT; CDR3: CASSQEAHAGTDTQYF
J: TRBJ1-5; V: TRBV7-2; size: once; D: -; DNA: TGTGCCAGCAGCTTGGGGGGGACCGGCAGACTTCAGCCCCAGCATTTT; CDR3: CASSLGGTGRLQPQHF
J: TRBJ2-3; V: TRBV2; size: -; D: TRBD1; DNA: TGTGCCAGCGGGAAGGGACAGGCTCCAATTGCCACAGATACGCAGTATTTT; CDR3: CASGKGQAPIATDTQYF
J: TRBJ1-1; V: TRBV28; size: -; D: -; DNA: TGTGCCAGCAGCTCTAGGGCCCGACCTGAAGCTTTCTTT; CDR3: CASSSRARPEAFF
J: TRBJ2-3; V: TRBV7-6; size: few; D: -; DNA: TGTGCCAGCAGCTTAGGAGGGAGGGGGGATACGCAGTATTTT; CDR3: CASSLGGRGDTQYF
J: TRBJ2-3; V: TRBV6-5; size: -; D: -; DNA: TGTGCCAGCAGTTTTTCCCAGATCACAGATACGCAGTATTTT; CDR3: CASSFSQITDTQYF
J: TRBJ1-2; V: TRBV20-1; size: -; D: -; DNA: TGCAGTGCTATCCGGGGCCTTGGCTACACCTTC; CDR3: CSAIRGLGYTF
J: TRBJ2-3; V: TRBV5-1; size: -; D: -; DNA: TGCGCCAGCAGCATGGGGACTGGCACAGATACGCAGTATTTT; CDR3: CASSMGTGTDTQYF
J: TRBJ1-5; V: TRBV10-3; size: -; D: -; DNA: TGTGCCATCAGGGGAAGCAATCAGCCCCAGCATTTT; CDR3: CAIRGSNQPQHF
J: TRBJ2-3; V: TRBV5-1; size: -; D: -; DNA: TGCGCCAGCAGCGCGGACACGGGAAGGGGTACGCAGTATTTT; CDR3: CASSADTGRGTQYF
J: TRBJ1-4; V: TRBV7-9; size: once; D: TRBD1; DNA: TGTGCCAGCAGCGTGACAGGGTTGAATGAAAAACTGTTTTTT; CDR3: CASSVTGLNEKLFF
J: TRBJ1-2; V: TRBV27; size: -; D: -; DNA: TGTGCCAGCAGTTTCGGGGGGTTCTATGGCTACACCTTC; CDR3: CASSFGGFYGYTF
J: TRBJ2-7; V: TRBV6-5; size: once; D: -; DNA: TGTGCCAGCAGTTATTATCGGGGACGGTCGACCTACGAGCAGTACTTC; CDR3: CASSYYRGRSTYEQYF
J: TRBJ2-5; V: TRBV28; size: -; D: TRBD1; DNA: TGTGCCAGCAGTTTAAGGGACAGAGAGACCCAGTACTTC; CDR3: CASSLRDRETQYF
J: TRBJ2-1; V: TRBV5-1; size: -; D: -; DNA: TGCGCCAGCAGCTTAGCCTCTAGCTCCTACAATGAGCAGTTCTTC; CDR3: CASSLASSSYNEQFF
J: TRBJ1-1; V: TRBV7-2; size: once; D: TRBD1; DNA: TGTGCCAGCAGCTTATTGGGACAGGGGGTGACTGAAGCTTTCTTT; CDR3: CASSLLGQGVTEAFF
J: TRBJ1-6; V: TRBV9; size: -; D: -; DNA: TGTGCCAGCAGCGTAGGAATGAGGGGGGACCCCTATAATTCACCCCTCCACTTT; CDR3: CASSVGMRGDPYNSPLHF
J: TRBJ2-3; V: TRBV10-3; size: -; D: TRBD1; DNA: TGTGCCATCACGGACAGGCCTCGCGCAGATACGCAGTATTTT; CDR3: CAITDRPRADTQYF
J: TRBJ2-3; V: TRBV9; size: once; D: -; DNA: TGTGCCAGCAGCGTAGCTTGGGACACAGATACGCAGTATTTT; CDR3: CASSVAWDTDTQYF
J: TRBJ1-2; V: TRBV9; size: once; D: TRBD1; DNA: TGTGCCAGCAGCGTGGGACAGAGCTATGGCTACACCTTC; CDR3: CASSVGQSYGYTF
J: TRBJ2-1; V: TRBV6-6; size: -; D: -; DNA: TGTGCCAGCACGGTCGGGACCTACAATGAGCAGTTCTTC; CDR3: CASTVGTYNEQFF
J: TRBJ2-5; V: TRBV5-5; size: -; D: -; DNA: TGTGCCAGCAGCTATTATCACTCGCAAGAGACCCAGTACTTC; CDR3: CASSYYHSQETQYF
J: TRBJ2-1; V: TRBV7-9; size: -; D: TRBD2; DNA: TGTGCCAGCAGCTTAGCGGTGGGGACTAGCGGGGGAAATGAGCAGTTCTTC; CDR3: CASSLAVGTSGGNEQFF
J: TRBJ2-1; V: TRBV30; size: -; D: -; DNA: TGTGCCTGGAGTGTAGGACCTTACAATGAGCAGTTCTTC; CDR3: CAWSVGPYNEQFF
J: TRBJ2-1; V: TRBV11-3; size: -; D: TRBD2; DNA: TGTGCCAGCAGCTTAGAGTTAGGACTAGCCTCTTCCAGTGAGCAGTTCTTC; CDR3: CASSLELGLASSSEQFF
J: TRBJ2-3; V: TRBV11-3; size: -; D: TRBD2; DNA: TGTGCCAGCAGCTCCTTTACTAGCGGGAGGGACCCCGGAAGTACAGATACGCAGTATTTT; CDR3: CASSSFTSGRDPGSTDTQYF
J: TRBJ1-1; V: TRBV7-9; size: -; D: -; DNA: TGTGCCAGCAGCGCGCAGGGGAACACTGAAGCTTTCTTT; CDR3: CASSAQGNTEAFF
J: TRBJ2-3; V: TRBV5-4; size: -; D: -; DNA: TGTGCCAGCAGCTTTATAGATACGCAGTATTTT; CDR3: CASSFIDTQYF
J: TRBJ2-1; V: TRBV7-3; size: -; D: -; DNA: TGTGCCAGCAGCCCCCGAGGACGCCGAACCTACAATGAGCAGTTCTTC; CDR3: CASSPRGRRTYNEQFF
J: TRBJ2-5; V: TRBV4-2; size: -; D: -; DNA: TGTGCCAGCAGCCTAGGGGGGGAGCTAGAGACCCAGTACTTC; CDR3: CASSLGGELETQYF
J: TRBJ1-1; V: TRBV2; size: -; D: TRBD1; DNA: TGTGCCAGCTGTGGACAGGTCTCATCTGAAGCTTTCTTT; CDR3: CASCGQVSSEAFF
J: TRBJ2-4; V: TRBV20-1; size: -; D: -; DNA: TGCAGTGCTAGAGATTACGACATTCAGTACTTC; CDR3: CSARDYDIQYF
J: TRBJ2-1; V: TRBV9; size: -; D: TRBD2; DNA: TGTGCCAGCAGCGTAGAGGCGGGAGCATCTGAGCAGTTCTTC; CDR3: CASSVEAGASEQFF
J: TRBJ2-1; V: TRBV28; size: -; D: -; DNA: TGTGCCAGCAGTCCCAGAGGGGGGGGGCCTAATGAGCAGTTCTTC; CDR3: CASSPRGGGPNEQFF
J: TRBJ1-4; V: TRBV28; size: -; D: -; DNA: TGTGCCAGCAGCCCCGGGGGGAGTATTGGCGAAAAACTGTTTTTT; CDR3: CASSPGGSIGEKLFF
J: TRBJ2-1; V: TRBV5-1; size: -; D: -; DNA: TGCGCCAGCAGCTTGGTGGTTGGGCAGGATGAGCAGTTCTTC; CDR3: CASSLVVGQDEQFF
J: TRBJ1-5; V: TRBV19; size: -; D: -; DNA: TGTGCCAGTAAGAGGGATAGCAATCAGCCCCAGCATTTT; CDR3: CASKRDSNQPQHF
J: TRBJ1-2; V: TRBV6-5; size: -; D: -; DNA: TGTGCCAGCCGAGAGGCACCCCTCTATGGCTACACCTTC; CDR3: CASREAPLYGYTF
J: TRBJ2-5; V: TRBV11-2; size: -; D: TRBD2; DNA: TGTGCCAGCAGCTTAGCACTAGCGGGCCAAGAGACCCAGTACTTC; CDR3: CASSLALAGQETQYF
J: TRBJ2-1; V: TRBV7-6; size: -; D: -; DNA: TGTGCCAGCAGCTTAGCCCTCGGGACTCACTACAATGAGCAGTTCTTC; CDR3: CASSLALGTHYNEQFF
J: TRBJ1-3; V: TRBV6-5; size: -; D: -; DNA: TGTGCCAGCAGTTCGACGGCCTCTGGAAACACCATATATTTT; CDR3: CASSSTASGNTIYF
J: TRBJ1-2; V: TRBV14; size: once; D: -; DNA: TGTGCCAGCAGCCAAGGCGTTCACGATGGCTACACCTTC; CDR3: CASSQGVHDGYTF
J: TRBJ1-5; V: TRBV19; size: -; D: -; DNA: TGTGCCAGTAGTCCTACCAGGGCAGGCAATCAGCCCCAGCATTTT; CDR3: CASSPTRAGNQPQHF
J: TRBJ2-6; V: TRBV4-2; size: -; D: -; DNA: TGTGCCAGCAGCCACCGGGACGGGCTCTCTGGGGCCAACGTCCTGACTTTC; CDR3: CASSHRDGLSGANVLTF
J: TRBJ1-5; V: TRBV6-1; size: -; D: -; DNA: TGTGCCAGCAGCCATTCGGTCACCAATCAGCCCCAGCATTTT; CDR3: CASSHSVTNQPQHF